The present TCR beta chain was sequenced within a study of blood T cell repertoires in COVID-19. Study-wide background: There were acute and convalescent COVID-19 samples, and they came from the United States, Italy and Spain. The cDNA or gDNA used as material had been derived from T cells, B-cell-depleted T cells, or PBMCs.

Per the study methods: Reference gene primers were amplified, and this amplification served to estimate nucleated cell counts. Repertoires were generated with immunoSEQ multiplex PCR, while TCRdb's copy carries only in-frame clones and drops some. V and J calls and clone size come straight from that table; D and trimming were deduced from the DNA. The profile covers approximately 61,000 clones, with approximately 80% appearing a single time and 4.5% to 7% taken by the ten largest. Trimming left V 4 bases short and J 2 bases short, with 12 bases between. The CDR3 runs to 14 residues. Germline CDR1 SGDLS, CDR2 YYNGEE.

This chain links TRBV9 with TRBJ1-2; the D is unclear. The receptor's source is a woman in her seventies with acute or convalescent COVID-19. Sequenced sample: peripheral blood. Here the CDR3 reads CASSLNFLNYGYTF. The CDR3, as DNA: TGTGCCAGCAGCCTCAACTTTCTGAACTATGGCTACACCTTC.